Listed here are 6 T cell receptor beta chains from one sample, sequenced in a study of shared clonotypes between healthy human individuals. Method: immunoSEQ multiplex PCR; TCRdb's copy keeps in-frame clones and lacks some. The sample consists of approximately 2.1 million clones, approximately 93% of them appearing once. Sequenced sample: naive CD4+ T cells from PBMCs. Subset: CD45RA+ positively selected. The source is a man aged 18 to 35 in good health. Some clones in this sample may be carry-over from other donors' samples.

The chain uses TRBV6-5 and TRBJ1-2; a possible D gene is TRBD1 (5 bases). The V and J ends lost 5 bases and 8 bases respectively, with 15 bases between them. CDR1 is MNHEY, CDR2 SVGAGI, per germline. The CDR3 is made up of 13 amino acids. The CDR3 is CASSPTGHPGYTF. Here the CDR3 DNA reads TGTGCCAGCAGTCCCACAGGACATCCAGGCTACACCTTC.

The chain recombines TRBV7-8 with TRBJ2-3; 11 bases are shared with TRBD2. The CDR3 is 14 amino acids. From germline, CDR1 is SGHVS and CDR2 FQNEAQ. V lost 3 bases, J lost 7 bases, and 3 bases stayed unmatched. The DNA of the CDR3 is TGTGCCAGCAGCTTCACTAGCGGGAGAAATACGCAGTATTTT. Encoded protein: CASSFTSGRNTQYF. Full variable domain (missing parts from reference TRBV7-8 and TRBJ2-3): GAGVSQSPRYKVAKRGQDVALRCDPISGHVSLFWYQQALGQGPEFLTYFQNEAQLDKSGLPSDRFFAERPEGSVSTLKIQRTQQEDSAVYLCASSFTSGRNTQYFGPGTRLTVL.

This clone was seen just once. The V and J genes are TRBV4-2 and TRBJ1-1; 10 bases fit TRBD1. CDR1 is LGHNA, CDR2 YNFKEQ, per germline. The CDR3 length is 17 residues. V was clipped by 4 bases and J by 2 bases; unmatched bases: 10. The CDR3 protein is CASSRATGGAINTEAFF. As DNA, the CDR3 is TGTGCCAGCAGCCGCGCGACAGGGGGCGCGATCAACACTGAAGCTTTCTTT.

V and J are TRBV14 and TRBJ1-2, with a tentative D call TRBD1 (5 bases). This CDR3 spans 12 amino acids. The germline V and J ends were trimmed by 1 base and 6 bases, with 6 bases remaining between them. The germline gives CDR1 SGHDN, CDR2 FVKESK. This CDR3 reads CASSQGGDGYTF. The CDR3 DNA reads TGTGCCAGCAGCCAAGGAGGGGATGGCTACACCTTC.

The J gene is TRBJ2-3, the V gene TRBV7-9, with D unresolved. With 5 bases removed from V and 12 bases from J, the gap between germline ends came to 18 bases. In germline, CDR1 is SEHNR, CDR2 FQNEAQ (reference sequence). The CDR3 totals 13 residues. CDR3 in DNA: TGTGCCAGCAGCCCCTACGGGCAGAATGTACAGTATTTT. Its protein is CASSPYGQNVQYF.

The genes are TRBV6-1 and TRBJ2-2; D is perhaps TRBD1 or TRBD2 (5 bases each). Germline V gene lookup returns CDR1 MNHNS and CDR2 SASEGT. Trimming stripped 5 bases from V and 4 bases from J, with 11 bases between. The CDR3 length is 14 residues. The CDR3 sequence is CASSQGPLTGELFF. CDR3 bases: TGTGCCAGCAGTCAGGGACCTCTCACCGGGGAGCTGTTTTTT.